The rows below give T cell receptor beta chains drawn from one sample of a study of blood T cell repertoires in COVID-19. The table came from immunoSEQ multiplex PCR; TCRdb's copy has only in-frame clones and leaves some out. The sample lists 300,000 or so clones; roughly 85% were seen once. Sequencing used PBMCs or T cells enriched from blood (not recorded which). These receptors came from a woman in her 30s who had recovered from COVID-19. The conserved cysteine and the conserved F or W are not part of the CDR3 here. Clone size is not always given. Where it is, it says once, few, many or a class for expanded clones.

>.|TRBV6-1
ASSEKGNNYGYT
>once|TRBV3-1/TRBV3-2
ASRGLKPGQRKETQY
>.|TRBV4-2
ASSQDLGSDYEQY
>.|TRBV6-5
ASSRGARVEQY
>.|TRBV18
ASRRTAGNTIY
>few|TRBV30
AWRRNRMNTEAF
>.|TRBV30
AWSASGTSGGAVTQY
>.|TRBV6-2/TRBV6-3
ASSYVRGLLNEQF
>.|TRBV3-1/TRBV3-2
ASSRYRVNDRGAYNSPLH
>.|TRBV9
ASSPEASQETQY
>.|TRBV15
ATSRERGSNTDTQY
>.|TRBV7-8
ASSRGQILNTEAF
>once|TRBV7-2
ASSSGILMNTEAF
>.|TRBV6-6
ASSYSRLAGTYEQY
>.|TRBV2
ASSVRTSGGNKETQY
>.|TRBV7-6
ASSFEPGQGPQY
>.|TRBV5-4
ASSGGSKETQY
>.|TRBV9
ASSVGGVGYGYT
>.|TRBV7-9
ASSLGGQGSGRDTEAF
>.|TRBV5-1
ASSWDRGRTGELF
>few|TRBV15
ATSPDRDSYEQY
>few|TRBV6-5
ASSPRQVLYGYT
>.|TRBV5-1
ASRLTTGSTEAF
>.|TRBV4-2
ASSQDKGAWYGYT
>.|TRBV6-1
ASSEGGAYGYT
>.|TRBV4-2
ASSQEVGGAF
>once|TRBV7-8
ASSLRSGQGTEAF
>.|TRBV14
ASSQGGGLAF
>.|TRBV19
ASSTARQPQH
>.|TRBV19
ASEMGTGQITVRAF
>.|TRBV4-1
ASSQEDRGNQPQH
>.|TRBV6-1
ASSEAHSNQPQH
>.|TRBV5-4
ASSSPLPGGNEKLF
>.|TRBV4-2
ASSQSAGTSGQNTGELF
>.|TRBV24-1
ATSEQLADTQY
>few|TRBV5-5
ASSLEVLSTGYEQF
>.|TRBV7-2
ASSLDLGAGNTIY
>.|TRBV4-1
ASSQSGTGNEKLF
>.|TRBV2
ASRGQEIQPQH
>.|TRBV9
ASSVTGEGSPLH
>.|TRBV6-4
ASSTTGQGREAKNIQY
>.|TRBV4-1
ASTLKQDLRNQPQH
>.|TRBV27
ASRVSTGGSYEQY
>.|TRBV6-5
ASSYGGQFNTGELF